Presented here are 18 T cell receptor beta chains from one specimen sequenced in a study of cytomegalovirus exposure and HLA in healthy donors. Assay: immunoSEQ multiplex PCR; the TCRdb copy retains only in-frame clones and omits some. The profile shows under 200,000 clones, around nine tenths of them singletons. Material for sequencing was PBMCs. These TCRs come from a man aged 18 to 30 in good health and CMV-seropositive.

The rearrangement uses TRBV9 and TRBJ2-5; 10 positions agree with TRBD1. The germline gives CDR1 SGDLS, CDR2 YYNGEE. After removal of 3 bases from V and 1 base from J, the junction contained 3 bases not matched to a gene. This CDR3 is 15 amino acids long. The CDR3 protein is CASSDRQGAQETQYF. As DNA, the CDR3 is TGTGCCAGCAGCGATAGACAGGGGGCCCAAGAGACCCAGTACTTC.

The rearrangement links TRBV7-6 to TRBJ2-7, with 10 bases fitting TRBD2. The CDR3 covers 18 residues. Germline loops: CDR1 SGHVS, CDR2 FNYEAQ. V lost 5 bases and J lost 4; bases outside the gene matches: 17. CDR3 sequence reads: CASSLGGAGGPRAYEQYF. The DNA of the CDR3 is TGTGCCAGCAGCCTGGGTGGAGCGGGAGGGCCTCGGGCGTACGAGCAGTACTTC.

The chain employs TRBV18 and TRBJ2-2; D is perhaps TRBD1 (5 bases). Per the germline V gene, CDR1 is KGHSH and CDR2 is LQKENI. Between the trimmed V and J ends, which lost 3 bases and 3 bases, there was a span of 11 bases. The CDR3 spans 15 residues. The CDR3 sequence is CASSPSGPDTGELFF. The CDR3 nucleotides read TGTGCCAGCTCACCGTCAGGGCCTGACACCGGGGAGCTGTTTTTT.

The chain is built from TRBV5-1 and TRBJ2-7, with 7 bases fitting TRBD2. Germline V gives CDR1 SGHRS, CDR2 YFSETQ. V shed 2 bases and J 3 bases; nucleotides not matched to a gene: 5. The CDR3 sequence is 14 residues long. The CDR3 is CASSFTSENYEQYF. Written as DNA, the CDR3 is TGCGCCAGCAGCTTTACTAGCGAGAACTACGAGCAGTACTTC.

V and J are TRBV28 and TRBJ1-2; the D gene is possibly TRBD1 (5 bases). This CDR3 comprises 14 residues. V was pared by 3 bases and J by 6 bases, with 14 bases between. CDR1 is MDHEN and CDR2 is SYDVKM in the germline V gene. CDR3 region: CASSLLGQADGYTF. As DNA, the CDR3 is TGTGCCAGCAGTTTGTTGGGGCAGGCGGATGGCTACACCTTC.

The chain has TRBV6-1 and TRBJ1-5, with 11 positions matching TRBD1. The trim removed 6 bases at V and 4 bases at J, leaving 2 bases unmatched. This CDR3 spans 14 amino acids. Germline CDR1 MNHNS, CDR2 SASEGT. In DNA form, the CDR3 reads TGTGCCAGCAGGGACAGGGGGCTTAATCAGCCCCAGCATTTT. It is translated as CASRDRGLNQPQHF.

The genes are TRBV19 and TRBJ2-7; 11 bases match TRBD2. The CDR3 sequence is 14 residues long. Trimming cost V 5 bases and J 3 bases; bases outside gene matches: 3. Germline assignment: CDR1 LNHDA and CDR2 SQIVND (reference sequence). CDR3 residues: CASSVSGRDYEQYF. CDR3 coding DNA: TGTGCCAGTAGTGTTAGCGGGAGGGACTACGAGCAGTACTTC.

This rearrangement joins TRBV5-6 to TRBJ2-3, with 9 bases matching TRBD2. Germline loops: CDR1 SGHDT, CDR2 YYEEEE. Trimming cost V 2 bases and J 3 bases; bases outside gene matches: 7. This CDR3 has 16 amino acids. In nucleotides, the CDR3 is TGTGCCAGCAGCTTCCCTTTGCGGGAGGGTACAGATACGCAGTATTTT. This translates into CASSFPLREGTDTQYF.

The chain carries TRBV15 and TRBJ2-1, with a weak D call TRBD2 (6 bases). V was cut by 1 base and J by 9 bases, with 16 bases left in between. The CDR3 runs 15 residues. The germline CDR1 and CDR2 sequences are LNHNV and YYDKDF (reference sequence). In nucleotides, the CDR3 is TGTGCCACCAGCAGAGGATCGACTAGGTCTGGTGAGCAGTTCTTC. This codes for CATSRGSTRSGEQFF.

CDR3 in DNA: TGTGCCAGCAGCTTTTCGATCTCGTCCGTGGAGACCGGGGAGCTGTTTTTT. Its protein is CASSFSISSVETGELFF. V usage is TRBV5-8 and J usage is TRBJ2-2; D unresolved. V was pared by 2 bases and J by 5 bases, with 19 bases between. Germline lookup yields CDR1 SGHTS and CDR2 YDEGEE. The CDR3 has 17 amino acids.

The V gene is TRBV4-1, the J gene TRBJ1-1; D gene uncertain. Trimming removed 1 base from V and 2 bases from J, with 14 bases in between. The CDR3 sequence is 16 residues long. From germline, CDR1 is MGHRA and CDR2 YSYEKL. CDR3 loop: CASSQGIAGDNTEAFF. The CDR3 bases are TGCGCCAGCAGCCAAGGTATTGCCGGGGATAACACTGAAGCTTTCTTT.

This clone was observed once. This chain uses TRBV7-3 with TRBJ1-1; D is unresolved. The CDR3 loop spans 13 amino acids. Deletions cut 5 bases from V and 1 base from J, with 8 bases between. CDR1 is SGHTA, CDR2 FQGTGA, per germline. This CDR3 reads CASSEVTNTEAFF. The CDR3 nucleotides are TGTGCCAGCAGCGAGGTTACGAACACTGAAGCTTTCTTT.

Here the CDR3 reads CASSLQGNGYTF. As DNA, the CDR3 is TGCGCCAGCAGCTTGCAGGGGAATGGCTACACCTTC. This chain uses TRBV5-1 with TRBJ1-2; D may be TRBD1 (6 bases). V was cut by 1 base and J by 6 bases, with 7 bases left in between. In germline, CDR1 is SGHRS, CDR2 YFSETQ. The CDR3 runs 12 residues.

The rearrangement uses TRBV7-3 and TRBJ2-2, with 10 bases that match TRBD2. Trimming removed 0 bases from V and 6 bases from J; junction bases left unmatched: 7. Germline V gene sequence: CDR1 SGHTA, CDR2 FQGTGA. This CDR3 is built from 17 residues. CDR3 amino acids: CASSLTPASGSSGELFF. Here the CDR3 DNA reads TGTGCCAGCAGCTTAACCCCCGCTAGCGGGAGCTCCGGGGAGCTGTTTTTT.

The chain carries TRBV27 and TRBJ1-3; the D is unclear. This CDR3 has 15 amino acids. In germline, CDR1 is MNHEY, CDR2 SMNVEV (reference sequence). Deletions cut 0 bases from V and 7 bases from J, with 13 bases between. This chain's CDR3 is CASSLSADVGNTIYF. The DNA of the CDR3 is TGTGCCAGCAGTTTATCGGCTGACGTCGGGAACACCATATATTTT.

CDR3 loop: CASSPERLANTYEQYF. The CDR3 DNA follows: TGTGCCAGCAGCCCGGAGCGACTAGCTAACACCTACGAGCAGTACTTC. The genes are TRBV5-4 and TRBJ2-7, with TRBD2 matching 7 bases. V lost 4 bases, J lost 2 bases, and 12 bases stayed unmatched. The length of the CDR3 is 16 residues. Germline CDR1 reads SGHNT; CDR2 reads YYREEE (reference sequence).

Concerning this clone: With a much larger clone just one base away, this may be a read error. The chain joins TRBV7-2 to TRBJ1-2; D is ambiguous. The CDR3 runs to 12 residues. Trimming took off 1 base at V and 4 bases at J, with 4 bases between the two ends. From germline, CDR1 is SGHTA and CDR2 FQGNSA. Here the CDR3 reads CASSLDSYGYTF. In DNA form, the CDR3 reads TGTGCCAGCAGCTTAGACAGCTATGGCTACACCTTC.

The V and J genes are TRBV23-1 and TRBJ1-5; D gene ambiguous. TRBV23-1 is an open reading frame whose function is uncertain. The CDR3 is 16 residues long. Trimming took off 6 bases at V and 2 bases at J, with 17 bases between the two ends. The CDR3 DNA follows: TGCGCCAGCAGGCTACGAGGAGGTGGGGGCAATCAGCCCCAGCATTTT. Amino acid sequence: CASRLRGGGGNQPQHF.